Each of the 7 T cell receptor beta chains below was sequenced from the same sample in a study of blood T cell repertoires in COVID-19 (dated by TCRdb to 2019 to 2021). Receptor amplification or capture employed the immunoSEQ multiplex PCR assay. Here the immuneACCESS table is served through TCRdb, limited to in-frame sequences with V and J called. Missing clones are a known gap in these copies; in checked studies unresolved V genes cover under half, and the rest lacks a known reason. The sample contains 430,000 or so clones, approximately 90% of them found a single time. The ten largest clones represent 0.8% to 0.9% of the sample. Input material: peripheral blood. The source is a man between 18 and 29 years old with COVID-19, enrolled during active disease.

V usage is TRBV5-6 and J usage is TRBJ2-7, with a tentative D call TRBD1 (6 bases). V lost 4 bases to trimming and J lost 2 bases, with 16 bases between them. Germline V lookup: CDR1 SGHDT, CDR2 YYEEEE. There are 15 residues in the CDR3. The DNA of the CDR3 is TGTGCCAGCAGCCACGGACAGACCCTAACCTACGAGCAGTACTTC. It is translated as CASSHGQTLTYEQYF. The full variable domain, completed using reference TRBV5-6 and TRBJ2-7, is DAGVTQSPTHLIKTRGQQVTLRCSPKSGHDTVSWYQQALGQGPQFIFQYYEEEERQRGNFPDRFSGHQFPNYSSELNVNALLLGDSALYLCASSHGQTLTYEQYFGPGTRLTVT.

This chain joins TRBV5-1 and TRBJ2-3; possible D gene TRBD1, 6 bases. The germline V and J ends were trimmed by 4 bases and 1 base, with 16 bases remaining between them. CDR1 and CDR2 (germline): SGHRS, YFSETQ. The CDR3 covers 16 residues. The CDR3 DNA is TGCGCCAGCAGCCCGGGACATACCTCCCGCACAGATACGCAGTATTTT. Residues: CASSPGHTSRTDTQYF.

The chain joins TRBV5-4 to TRBJ1-6; 8 bases are shared with TRBD1. Germline lookup yields CDR1 SGHNT and CDR2 YYREEE (reference sequence). V was clipped by 0 bases and J by 10 bases; unmatched bases: 6. The CDR3 runs 15 residues. The chain's CDR3 is CASSLARGPRSPLHF. CDR3 DNA sequence: TGTGCCAGCAGCTTGGCCAGGGGGCCCAGGTCACCCCTCCACTTT.

The V call is TRBV9, the J call TRBJ2-1; a weak D match, TRBD2 (5 bases). The germline V and J ends were trimmed by 0 bases and 9 bases, with 22 bases remaining between them. This CDR3 comprises 17 residues. Germline V gene sequence: CDR1 SGDLS, CDR2 YYNGEE. The CDR3 DNA follows: TGTGCCAGCAGCGTAGGGGGTGGGAGCCCAAGTGGTGCTGAGCAGTTCTTC. Translating it yields CASSVGGGSPSGAEQFF.

V gene TRBV6-2 or TRBV6-3 combines with J gene TRBJ2-3, with D maybe TRBD2 (7 bases). Looked up from germline, CDR1 is MNHEY and CDR2 is SVGEGT. The CDR3 totals 15 residues. The V end was cut by 5 bases, the J end by 6 bases, with 18 bases between. The DNA of the CDR3 is TGTGCCAGCAGTGACCCGGGGGGCCGCGCGGATACGCAGTATTTT. It translates to CASSDPGGRADTQYF.

V and J are TRBV2 and TRBJ1-5; 9 bases are a match to TRBD1. Trimming removed 4 bases from V and 5 bases from J; junction bases left unmatched: 3. CDR3 length: 14 amino acids. The V gene's germline CDR1 is SNHLY and CDR2 FYNNEI. DNA of the CDR3: TGTGCCAGCAGTGGGGACAGGGCGGATCAGCCCCAGCATTTT. This sequence encodes CASSGDRADQPQHF.

The rearrangement joins TRBV15 to TRBJ1-2; TRBD1 matches 10 bases. Germline CDR1 is LNHNV and CDR2 is YYDKDF (reference sequence). The CDR3 consists of 15 residues. J gave up 7 bases and V 5 bases, and 10 bases lay outside the gene matches. DNA for the CDR3: TGTGCCACCAGCCCCCGGGACAGGGGATTCGCTGGCTACACCTTC. Its protein product is CATSPRDRGFAGYTF.